The rows below give T cell receptor beta chains drawn from one sample of a study of radiation and T cells in renal cell carcinoma. Here immunoSEQ multiplex PCR was the method, and the copy in TCRdb shows in-frame clones only, minus some. The data contain about 130,000 clones, roughly 80% of them singletons. The sample here was blood, taken from a patient whose treatment included radiotherapy and nephrectomy. These receptors were obtained from a woman aged 55 to 70 with renal cell carcinoma. Both conserved end residues are part of each CDR3. A D gene is named only where the DNA matches it firmly. Rows may omit the clone size; those that give it use once, few, many or a size class.

>NA|TRBJ2-5|TRBV7-2|TRBD1
TGTGCCAGCAAGTGGACAGGTGACCAAGAGACCCAGTACTTC
CASKWTGDQETQYF
>NA|TRBJ1-1|TRBV9|NA
TGTGCCAGCAGCCCCAGACTGTCGAACACTGAAGCTTTCTTT
CASSPRLSNTEAFF
>NA|TRBJ2-3|TRBV5-4|TRBD1
TGTGCCAGCAGCTTGTTAGAACGCGGGACAGGGACAGATACGCAGTATTTT
CASSLLERGTGTDTQYF
>NA|TRBJ1-1|TRBV4-2|TRBD1
TGTGCCAGCAGCCAAGAATTAGGGAGGGGGCGTGAGGACACTGAAGCTTTCTTT
CASSQELGRGREDTEAFF
>NA|TRBJ1-3|TRBV18|NA
TGTGCCAGCTCACAGGGGACGGGTGGAAACACCATATATTTT
CASSQGTGGNTIYF
>NA|TRBJ2-1|TRBV6-4|NA
TGTGCCAGCAGTGACCGGGCTTCCTCCTACAATGAGCAGTTCTTC
CASSDRASSYNEQFF
>NA|TRBJ2-7|TRBV2|TRBD1
TGTGCCAGCAGTGTAGGGACAGGTCCCCTGGAGCAGTACTTC
CASSVGTGPLEQYF
>NA|TRBJ1-5|TRBV6-6|NA
TGTGCCAGCAGTACCGACAGATTAAATCAGCCCCAGCATTTT
CASSTDRLNQPQHF
>NA|TRBJ1-1|TRBV6-5|NA
TGTGCCAGCAGTCAGGAGGATAGCACTGAAGCTTTCTTT
CASSQEDSTEAFF
>NA|TRBJ1-6|TRBV5-1|NA
TGCGCCAGCAGCTACCAGGGTGACTCCTATAATTCACCCCTCCACTTT
CASSYQGDSYNSPLHF
>NA|TRBJ1-1|TRBV9|NA
TGTGCCAGCAGCCCGCACCCGACAGAGAACACTGAAGCTTTCTTT
CASSPHPTENTEAFF
>NA|TRBJ1-5|TRBV5-6|NA
TGTGCCAGCAGCTTACAGGGACTCGATCAGCCCCAGCATTTT
CASSLQGLDQPQHF
>few|TRBJ1-6|TRBV6-5|TRBD1
TGTGCCAGCAGTTACCTCGGGCAGGGGGATTCACCCCTCCACTTT
CASSYLGQGDSPLHF
>NA|TRBJ1-5|TRBV28|NA
TGTGCCGGCCGATCCGGGGGCCCCCCAAATCAGCCCCAGCATTTT
CAGRSGGPPNQPQHF
>NA|TRBJ2-3|TRBV7-2|NA
TGTGCCAGCAGCGACTACCAATACACAGATACGCAGTATTTT
CASSDYQYTDTQYF
>NA|TRBJ1-2|TRBV15|TRBD1
TGTGCCACCAGCGTGGACAGGGATGGCTACACCTTC
CATSVDRDGYTF
>NA|TRBJ2-2|TRBV7-8|NA
TGTGCCAGCAGCCTGACTAGAAACACCGGGGAGCTGTTTTTT
CASSLTRNTGELFF
>once|TRBJ2-5|TRBV6-1|NA
TGTGCCAGCAGCGATGAATTGTTCCAAGAGACCCAGTACTTC
CASSDELFQETQYF
>NA|TRBJ1-2|TRBV5-1|NA
TGCGCCAGCAGGGAAGTAGGGGGTGCCGACTATGGCTACACCTTC
CASREVGGADYGYTF
>NA|TRBJ2-3|TRBV7-9|TRBD2
TGTGCCAGCAGCCAGGACGAGGGACTAGCGGGATCCGATACGCAGTATTTT
CASSQDEGLAGSDTQYF
>NA|TRBJ2-1|TRBV5-1|NA
TGCGCCAGCAGCTTGGTGGACGATTCCTACAATGAGCAGTTCTTC
CASSLVDDSYNEQFF
>few|TRBJ2-2|TRBV6-5|NA
TGTGCCAGCACGAGAAATTCCAGGATCACCGGGGAGCTGTTTTTT
CASTRNSRITGELFF
>once|TRBJ2-7|TRBV2|TRBD1
TGTGCCAGCAGTGCGGGACAGGGGGCCTACGAGCAGTACTTC
CASSAGQGAYEQYF
>NA|TRBJ2-1|TRBV7-9|TRBD1
TGTGCCAGCGCCGGGACAGGGGGGCAGTTCTTC
CASAGTGGQFF
>NA|TRBJ2-6|TRBV9|TRBD2
TGTGCCAGCAGCGTAGCGGCTAGCGGTACCAACGTCCTGACTTTC
CASSVAASGTNVLTF
>NA|TRBJ2-5|TRBV2|NA
TGTGCCAGCAGTCCTGGGTCTGACCCGCAAGAGACCCAGTACTTC
CASSPGSDPQETQYF
>once|TRBJ2-1|TRBV27|TRBD2
TGTGCCAGCAGTTTCCGAGCGGGGGGGTTCTACAATGAGCAGTTCTTC
CASSFRAGGFYNEQFF
>NA|TRBJ2-7|TRBV27|NA
TGTGCCAGCAGTTTGTCCCCCGGTGCCAGGGTCTACGAGCAGTACTTC
CASSLSPGARVYEQYF
>NA|TRBJ1-1|TRBV5-4|TRBD1
TGTGCCAGCAGCTTTCCGGGACAGGGCGGCACTGAAGCTTTCTTT
CASSFPGQGGTEAFF
>NA|TRBJ2-7|TRBV5-1|TRBD1
TGCGCCAGCAGCTTGGGTACAGGGGCAGGCTACGAGCAGTACTTC
CASSLGTGAGYEQYF
>NA|TRBJ1-6|TRBV5-1|NA
TGCGCCAGCAGCTCGATCGATTCACCCCTCCACTTT
CASSSIDSPLHF
>few|TRBJ2-1|TRBV9|TRBD2
TGTGCCAGCAGCCCGAGATCGCTAGCGGGAGTGGGTAATGAGCAGTTCTTC
CASSPRSLAGVGNEQFF
>NA|TRBJ1-6|TRBV5-4|TRBD1
TGTGCCAGCAGCTTGGGACAGGGTCGCTCCTATAATTCACCCCTCCACTTT
CASSLGQGRSYNSPLHF
>NA|TRBJ2-5|TRBV4-1|NA
TGCGCCAGCAGCCAACAGGAGCGGCAAGAGACCCAGTACTTC
CASSQQERQETQYF
>NA|TRBJ1-1|TRBV6-1|TRBD1
TGTGCCAGCAGTGGTACGCAGGGGGGCGAAGCTTTCTTT
CASSGTQGGEAFF
>NA|TRBJ1-4|TRBV11-2|NA
TGTGCCAGCAGCCCCTTAGGGTCCAGGGTGAACGAAAAACTGTTTTTT
CASSPLGSRVNEKLFF
>NA|TRBJ1-2|TRBV19|TRBD1
TGTGCCAGTAGAAACACCGGGACAGCTATTTATGGCTACACCTTC
CASRNTGTAIYGYTF
>NA|TRBJ2-2|TRBV9|TRBD2
TGTGCCAGCAGCGTACTGGAGCGGGGGCCGAACACCGGGGAGCTGTTTTTT
CASSVLERGPNTGELFF
>NA|TRBJ2-5|TRBV5-1|TRBD2
TGCGCCAGCAGCATCGATAGCGGGGAGGCGAGGACCCAGTACTTC
CASSIDSGEARTQYF
>NA|TRBJ1-2|TRBV5-4|NA
TGTGCCAGCAGTGGCCGAGATAACTATGGCTACACCTTC
CASSGRDNYGYTF
>NA|TRBJ1-1|TRBV9|TRBD1
TGTGCCAGCAGCGGCCAGGGGGCATTAGAAGCTTTCTTT
CASSGQGALEAFF
>NA|TRBJ2-7|TRBV10-3|NA
TGTGCCATCAGTGAGGGGGTGGCAGGGTCCTACGAGCAGTACTTC
CAISEGVAGSYEQYF
>NA|TRBJ2-7|TRBV11-1|TRBD2
TGTGCCAGCAGCTTATCTGGACTAGCGGAAGGCGAGCAGTACTTC
CASSLSGLAEGEQYF
>NA|TRBJ2-1|TRBV7-3|TRBD2
TGTGCCAGCAGCCCTCAACCGGGACTAGCGGGAGGCCTCCCCTACAATGAGCAGTTCTTC
CASSPQPGLAGGLPYNEQFF
>NA|TRBJ1-2|TRBV20-1|NA
TGCAGTGCCCCTCGGAACTATGGCTACACCTTC
CSAPRNYGYTF
>NA|TRBJ1-5|TRBV19|NA
TGTGCCAGTAGTGAGGGAAGGCAGCCCCAGCATTTT
CASSEGRQPQHF
>NA|TRBJ2-1|TRBV5-1|TRBD2
TGCGCCAGCAGCTTGGGGGCTAGCGGGAGGGATGAGCAGTTCTTC
CASSLGASGRDEQFF
>many|TRBJ1-1|TRBV7-3|TRBD1
TGTGCCAGCAGCTTATCAGGGGGAGAAGCTTTCTTT
CASSLSGGEAFF
>NA|TRBJ1-5|TRBV5-1|NA
TGCGCCAGCAGCTTGGGTGGGTCGAGGGGGGAGCAGCCCCAGCATTTT
CASSLGGSRGEQPQHF
>once|TRBJ1-6|TRBV15|NA
TGTGCCACCAGCAGGGGTAGCTCCTATAATTCACCCCTCCACTTT
CATSRGSSYNSPLHF
>NA|TRBJ2-1|TRBV4-3|NA
TGCGCCAGCAGCCAAGTTGCGGCCGCCTACAATGAGCAGTTCTTC
CASSQVAAAYNEQFF
>NA|TRBJ2-2|TRBV7-9|TRBD1
TGTGCCAGCAGCTTAGGGGCGGCAGGGGGCGCTTCCGGGGAGCTGTTTTTT
CASSLGAAGGASGELFF
>NA|TRBJ2-3|TRBV5-4|TRBD1
TGTGCCAGCAGGCACGGGGACAGGGCAACAGATACGCAGTATTTT
CASRHGDRATDTQYF
>NA|TRBJ2-7|TRBV4-1|NA
TGCGCCAGCAGCCAAGCACAGTTCCACGAGCAGTACTTC
CASSQAQFHEQYF